Following are 23 T cell receptor beta chains from one sample sequenced in a study of blood T cell repertoires in COVID-19. Profiled with immunoSEQ multiplex PCR; TCRdb holds only in-frame clones, not every one. The sample carries about 420,000 clones, 80% to 90% recorded once. What was sequenced was peripheral blood. The receptors originated from a man younger than 35 with COVID-19, enrolled during active disease.

The J gene is TRBJ2-7, the V gene TRBV27; D might be TRBD2 (5 bases). Trimming shortened V by 0 bases and J by 5 bases, and 14 bases separated the two germline ends. Per germline, CDR1 MNHEY and CDR2 SMNVEV (reference sequence). The length of the CDR3 is 15 residues. The CDR3 sequence: CASSLSEDLRDEQYF. DNA of the CDR3: TGTGCCAGCAGTTTATCGGAGGATCTCCGGGACGAGCAGTACTTC.

This clone came up once. The chain is built from TRBV3-1 (or the pseudogene TRBV3-2) and TRBJ2-3; maybe TRBD2 (6 bases). Germline V CDR1 and CDR2: LGHDT, YNNKEL (reference sequence). This CDR3 has 12 residues. Deletions cut 4 bases from V and 5 bases from J, with 7 bases between. CDR3 DNA sequence: TGTGCCAGCAGCCTTAGCGGAGATACGCAGTATTTT. Amino acids: CASSLSGDTQYF.

The V gene is TRBV3-1 (or the pseudogene TRBV3-2), the J gene TRBJ2-1; TRBD2 matches 8 bases. Germline CDR1 LGHDT, CDR2 YNNKEL (reference sequence). The CDR3 is 16 residues long. After removal of 4 bases from V and 3 bases from J, the junction contained 8 bases not matched to a gene. The chain's CDR3 is CASSPNGGAIYNEQFF. The CDR3 coding sequence is TGTGCCAGCAGCCCGAACGGGGGGGCGATCTACAATGAGCAGTTCTTC.

Written as DNA, the CDR3 is TGTGCCAGCAGCCACCCGGGACAGGGAGAGACCCAGTACTTC. It encodes CASSHPGQGETQYF. The rearrangement links TRBV4-2 to TRBJ2-5; 9 nucleotides match TRBD1. The length of the CDR3 is 14 residues. Looked up from germline, CDR1 is LGHNA and CDR2 is YNFKEQ. J lost 4 bases, V lost 3 bases, and 3 bases had no gene match.

To note about this clone: The same CDR3 arises from other DNA sequences in this sample as well. The V and J genes are TRBV9 and TRBJ2-3; 11 bases align to TRBD2. The CDR3 sequence is 15 residues long. CDR1 and CDR2 from the germline V gene are SGDLS and YYNGEE. The trim removed 2 bases at V and 3 bases at J, leaving 2 bases unmatched. CDR3 bases: TGTGCCAGCAGCGTTACTAGCGGGAGTACAGATACGCAGTATTTT. Translating it yields CASSVTSGSTDTQYF.

The J gene is TRBJ1-1, the V gene TRBV7-9; the D is unclear. This CDR3 spans 14 amino acids. Germline V lookup: CDR1 SEHNR, CDR2 FQNEAQ (reference sequence). Trimming cost V 4 bases and J 1 base, with 10 bases left between them. The CDR3 bases are TGTGCCAGCAGCTCCCGCGGTGGGAACACTGAAGCTTTCTTT. Its translation: CASSSRGGNTEAFF.

The chain joins TRBV2 to TRBJ2-7, with D possibly being TRBD2 (6 bases). This CDR3 has 14 residues. Germline CDR1 is SNHLY and CDR2 is FYNNEI. Trimming left V 2 bases short and J 4 bases short, with 12 bases between. CDR3 region: CASSEHSSVYEQYF. For the CDR3, the DNA is TGTGCCAGCAGTGAACACTCTAGCGTTTACGAGCAGTACTTC.

This chain joins TRBV6-5 and TRBJ1-1; 7 positions agree with TRBD1. The CDR3 totals 15 residues. The germline CDR1 and CDR2 sequences are MNHEY and SVGAGI. The V segment lost 7 bases and the J segment 1 base; nucleotides outside the gene matches: 9. The CDR3 nucleotides read TGTGCCAGCACCCCCTCCAGGACAGGGAACACTGAAGCTTTCTTT. Amino acids: CASTPSRTGNTEAFF.

This chain uses TRBV2 with TRBJ1-6, with D possibly TRBD1 on 5 matching bases. Germline CDR1 reads SNHLY; CDR2 reads FYNNEI. The germline V and J ends were trimmed by 6 bases and 8 bases, with 11 bases remaining between them. The CDR3 covers 13 residues. DNA for the CDR3: TGTGCCAGCAGACCTGCGGGGGATTCACCCCTCCACTTT. This sequence encodes CASRPAGDSPLHF.

Note on this clone: The same CDR3 also results from other DNA sequences found in this sample. V and J are TRBV7-2 and TRBJ1-5; D is uncertain. The CDR3 totals 13 residues. The germline V gene has CDR1 SGHTA and CDR2 FQGNSA. Between the trimmed V and J ends, which lost 3 bases and 4 bases, there was a span of 7 bases. The CDR3 nucleotides read TGTGCCAGCAGCTTTAGAGGGAATCAGCCCCAGCATTTT. Translation gives CASSFRGNQPQHF.

The chain is built from TRBV5-1 and TRBJ2-7, with D possibly TRBD1 on 6 matching bases. This CDR3 region has 15 residues. Germline values: CDR1 SGHRS, CDR2 YFSETQ. V lost 0 bases to trimming and J lost 3 bases, with 13 bases between them. The DNA of the CDR3 is TGCGCCAGCAGCTTGGGGACAGCTAGTAACTACGAGCAGTACTTC. This sequence encodes CASSLGTASNYEQYF.

V is TRBV7-9 and J is TRBJ2-3; D is uncertain. CDR3 length equals 16 residues. Trimming took off 2 bases at V and 1 base at J, with 13 bases between the two ends. Germline lookup yields CDR1 SEHNR and CDR2 FQNEAQ (reference sequence). CDR3 in amino acids: CASSLPLPVGTDTQYF. Written as DNA, the CDR3 is TGTGCCAGCAGCTTACCCCTACCCGTTGGCACAGATACGCAGTATTTT.

V usage is TRBV9 and J usage is TRBJ1-1; D gene uncertain. The length of the CDR3 is 15 residues. V lost 0 bases to trimming and J lost 2 bases, with 11 bases between them. CDR1 is SGDLS, CDR2 YYNGEE, per germline. The CDR3 DNA reads TGTGCCAGCAGCGTAGCGGGAATGGGAAACACTGAAGCTTTCTTT. Amino acid sequence: CASSVAGMGNTEAFF. Variable domain in full (rest from reference TRBV9 and TRBJ1-1): DSGVTQTPKHLITATGQRVTLRCSPRSGDLSVYWYQQSLDQGLQFLIQYYNGEERAKGNILERFSAQQFPDLHSELNLSSLELGDSALYFCASSVAGMGNTEAFFGQGTRLTVV.

The rearrangement uses TRBV30 and TRBJ1-2; TRBD1 matches 7 bases. The V gene end was trimmed by 0 bases and the J gene end by 7 bases; junction bases not matched to a gene: 2. This CDR3 has 12 residues. CDR1 is GTSNPN and CDR2 is SVGIG in the germline V gene (reference sequence). The CDR3, as DNA: TGTGCCTGGAGTGTTACAGGGGTTGGCTACACCTTC. This gives the protein CAWSVTGVGYTF.

The V and J genes are TRBV11-2 and TRBJ1-1, with D perhaps matching TRBD1 (5 bases). The ends were cut back, 4 bases at V and 5 bases at J, with 14 bases in the middle. This CDR3 has 14 residues. The V gene's germline CDR1 is SGHAT and CDR2 FQNNGV. The CDR3 loop reads CASSSGLGWTEAFF. The DNA for the CDR3 is TGTGCCAGCAGCTCAGGGTTAGGGTGGACTGAAGCTTTCTTT.

In its sample, this clone was seen once. The chain has TRBV5-1 and TRBJ2-5; possible D gene TRBD1, 6 bases. The CDR3 covers 16 residues. V lost 0 bases to trimming and J lost 5 bases, with 17 bases between them. The germline V gene encodes CDR1 SGHRS and CDR2 YFSETQ. For the CDR3, the DNA is TGCGCCAGCAGCTTGGTAGCCGGCAGGGGAACGGAGACCCAGTACTTC. Amino acid sequence: CASSLVAGRGTETQYF.

The chain links TRBV3-1 (or the pseudogene TRBV3-2) to TRBJ1-2, with D tentatively TRBD1 (6 bases). This CDR3 spans 13 amino acids. V lost 6 bases, J lost 7 bases, and 15 bases lay in between. Germline assignment: CDR1 LGHDT and CDR2 YNNKEL (reference sequence). The CDR3 is CASRRGGLSGYTF. DNA for the CDR3: TGTGCCAGCAGACGAGGGGGTCTGAGTGGCTACACCTTC.

This chain connects TRBV6-1 to TRBJ2-1; D call uncertain. In germline, CDR1 is MNHNS, CDR2 SASEGT. V lost 2 bases and J lost 0, with 5 bases in between. This CDR3 comprises 14 residues. The CDR3 nucleotides read TGTGCCAGCAGTGAAACGAGCTCCTACAATGAGCAGTTCTTC. It codes for CASSETSSYNEQFF.

The chain employs TRBV5-1 and TRBJ1-6; 8 bases match TRBD1. Per the germline V gene, CDR1 is SGHRS and CDR2 is YFSETQ. The CDR3 sequence is 14 residues long. V lost 6 bases and J lost 7; bases outside the gene matches: 6. CDR3 nucleotides: TGCGCCAGCAACCAGGGGGCTTTGAATTCACCCCTCCACTTT. Its protein product is CASNQGALNSPLHF.

This sequence joins TRBV12-3 or TRBV12-4 and TRBJ2-1; no clear D. This CDR3 spans 13 amino acids. Trimming took off 7 bases at V and 4 bases at J, with 11 bases between the two ends. The CDR3 DNA reads as TGTGCCAGCACCCAACCGGGTTACAATGAGCAGTTCTTC. Encoded protein: CASTQPGYNEQFF.

This clone has only one observation. This CDR3 reads CASSEEDGTVTGGYYGYTF. The CDR3 coding sequence is TGTGCCAGCAGTGAAGAAGATGGAACTGTGACAGGGGGCTACTATGGCTACACCTTC. The chain couples TRBV6-1 to TRBJ1-2; 10 bases fit TRBD1. V was clipped by 1 base and J by 3 bases; unmatched bases: 14. Per germline, CDR1 MNHNS and CDR2 SASEGT. The CDR3 extends over 19 amino acids.

V and J are TRBV12-3 or TRBV12-4 and TRBJ2-1, with a tentative D call TRBD1 (6 bases). The CDR3 is made up of 12 amino acids. Trimming removed 6 bases from V and 11 bases from J, with 14 bases in between. Here the CDR3 DNA reads TGTGCCAGCAGCAGCCGCCGGGACAAGCAGTTCTTC. It is translated as CASSSRRDKQFF.

This chain uses TRBV7-8 with TRBJ2-3, with 7 bases aligning to TRBD2. The germline V gene encodes CDR1 SGHVS and CDR2 FQNEAQ. Unmatched junction bases numbered 12, after V lost 2 bases and J lost 4 bases. The CDR3 is 17 residues long. CDR3: CASSLSPLAGEADTQYF. DNA of the CDR3: TGTGCCAGCAGCTTAAGCCCCCTTGCGGGAGAGGCAGATACGCAGTATTTT.